Following are 28 T cell receptor beta chains from one sample sequenced in a study of somatic mutations in cytotoxic T cells in rheumatoid arthritis. The protocol was immunoSEQ multiplex PCR, while the TCRdb copy is restricted to in-frame clones and leaves out a portion. Of 9,500 to 11,000 clones detected, approximately 84% appear once; the ten largest clones hold under 10%. Specimen: CD8+ T cells sorted from blood. These receptors originate from a woman aged 60-70 years with rheumatoid arthritis.

This chain links TRBV19 with TRBJ2-7, with D perhaps matching TRBD2 (6 bases). Germline V gene data show CDR1 as LNHDA and CDR2 as SQIVND (reference sequence). The CDR3 is made up of 13 amino acids. The CDR3 nucleotides read TGTGCTATAAGTAATGTTGCCGGGGGCGAGCAGTACTTC. It codes for CAISNVAGGEQYF.

The chain has TRBV27 and TRBJ1-6, with unresolved D. CDR1 MNHEY and CDR2 SMNVEV come from the germline V gene (reference sequence). With 6 bases removed from V and 5 bases from J, the gap between germline ends came to 14 bases. The CDR3 runs 15 residues. CDR3 sequence reads: CASRPAVDDNSPLHF. The CDR3, as DNA: TGTGCCAGCAGGCCCGCGGTCGACGATAATTCACCCCTCCACTTT.

The J gene is TRBJ2-7, the V gene TRBV11-3; possibly TRBD2 for D (5 bases). Between the trimmed V and J ends, which lost 5 bases and 5 bases, there was a span of 10 bases. Germline CDR1 is SGHNT and CDR2 is YENEEA. The CDR3 sequence is 12 residues long. In nucleotides, the CDR3 is TGTGCCAGCAGCCACCCCGGGGACGAGCAGTACTTC. Its translation is CASSHPGDEQYF.

This chain joins TRBV6-1 and TRBJ2-3; 9 positions match TRBD1. The CDR3 extends over 16 amino acids. V was pared by 3 bases and J by 5 bases, with 9 bases of the junction left unmatched. Looked up from germline, CDR1 is MNHNS and CDR2 is SASEGT. The CDR3 loop is CASSDRPGQGIDTQYF. CDR3 nucleotide sequence: TGTGCCAGCAGTGATAGACCGGGACAGGGTATAGATACGCAGTATTTT.

This clone has just one count. The chain carries TRBV28 and TRBJ2-5, with TRBD1 as a possible D gene (5 bases). Germline CDR1 MDHEN, CDR2 SYDVKM. Between the trimmed V and J ends, which lost 7 bases and 4 bases, there was a span of 16 bases. This CDR3 is built from 14 residues. As DNA, the CDR3 is TGTGCCAGCACTAGTTTGTACAGGAGAGAGACCCAGTACTTC. Translated: CASTSLYRRETQYF. Combining the CDR3 with reference TRBV28 and TRBJ2-5 gives the whole variable domain DVKVTQSSRYLVKRTGEKVFLECVQDMDHENMFWYRQDPGLGLRLIYFSYDVKMKEKGDIPEGYSVSREKKERFSLILESASTNQTSMYLCASTSLYRRETQYFGPGTRLLVL.

This clone was recorded only once. J is TRBJ1-5 and V is TRBV7-8; the D is unclear. Deletions cut 3 bases from V and 1 base from J, with 13 bases between. CDR3 length equals 16 residues. Germline V gene sequence: CDR1 SGHVS, CDR2 FQNEAQ. The CDR3 spells CASSFAGRVSNQPQHF. The CDR3 coding sequence is TGTGCCAGCAGCTTTGCGGGCAGAGTGAGCAATCAGCCCCAGCATTTT.

The CDR3: CASSLSGYEQYF. In nucleotides, the CDR3 is TGTGCCAGCAGCTTATCGGGCTACGAGCAGTACTTC. The chain recombines TRBV7-2 with TRBJ2-7; D unresolved. In germline, CDR1 is SGHTA, CDR2 FQGNSA. V dropped 2 bases and J dropped 3 bases, with 5 bases sitting between them. CDR3 size: 12 residues.

The chain's CDR3 is CASDYGQMDQETQYF. CDR3 sequence (DNA): TGTGCCAGCGACTACGGACAGATGGACCAAGAGACCCAGTACTTC. The chain employs TRBV19 and TRBJ2-5; TRBD1 is a possible D gene (6 bases). V was cut by 9 bases and J by 0 bases, with 17 bases left in between. Germline V gene sequence: CDR1 LNHDA, CDR2 SQIVND (reference sequence). CDR3 length: 15 residues.

The rearrangement links TRBV5-1 to TRBJ1-6; no firm D call. The CDR3 runs to 15 residues. Germline CDR1 is SGHRS and CDR2 is YFSETQ. V was cut by 3 bases and J by 9 bases, with 16 bases left in between. The CDR3 loop is CASSSRPQDGSPLHF. As DNA, the CDR3 is TGCGCCAGCAGCTCCAGACCCCAGGATGGTTCACCCCTCCACTTT.

The genes are TRBV6-4 and TRBJ2-2, with D perhaps TRBD1 (6 bases). V was cut by 5 bases and J by 4 bases, with 8 bases left in between. Germline V gene data show CDR1 as MRHNA and CDR2 as SNTAGT. CDR3 length: 13 amino acids. The CDR3 DNA follows: TGTGCCAGCAGTACAGGGAGCACCGGGGAGCTGTTTTTT. This encodes CASSTGSTGELFF.

This chain joins TRBV7-9 and TRBJ1-1; no firm D call. The CDR3 spans 15 residues. Germline V gives CDR1 SEHNR, CDR2 FQNEAQ (reference sequence). Trimming pared 1 base from V and 5 bases from J, leaving 14 bases between. CDR3 in DNA: TGTGCCAGCAGCTTAGGGGGAGGGTGGTCGACTGAAGCTTTCTTT. Amino acid sequence: CASSLGGGWSTEAFF.

This clone was seen once. The V call is TRBV10-2, the J call TRBJ1-5; D uncertain. The CDR3 covers 13 residues. Germline V gene lookup returns CDR1 WSHSY and CDR2 SAAADI. V lost 4 bases and J 7 bases, leaving 11 bases between the germline ends. The CDR3 DNA sequence: TGCGCCAGCAGTGTGGACTTTTCGCAGCCCCAGCATTTT. This gives the protein CASSVDFSQPQHF.

The rearrangement links TRBV5-4 to TRBJ1-1; no definite D call. Germline values: CDR1 SGHNT, CDR2 YYREEE (reference sequence). The CDR3 totals 13 residues. V lost 2 bases, J lost 6 bases, and 11 bases lay in between. The CDR3 sequence is CASSFRRGAEAFF. Written as DNA, the CDR3 is TGTGCCAGCAGCTTCCGTAGAGGCGCTGAAGCTTTCTTT.

This clone was seen more than once but under ten times. The J gene is TRBJ1-1, the V gene TRBV6-6, with TRBD1 identical over 11 bases. This CDR3 is built from 15 residues. The J segment lost 6 bases and the V segment lost 5 bases, leaving 8 bases of the junction unmatched. Germline CDR1 is MNHNY and CDR2 is SVGAGI (reference sequence). CDR3 in DNA: TGTGCCAGCAGTGATGGACAGGGGGCTCTGGCTGAAGCTTTCTTT. It encodes CASSDGQGALAEAFF.

This clone is labeled as large. J is TRBJ2-3 and V is TRBV6-4, with a weak D call TRBD1 (6 bases). The CDR3 covers 14 residues. V lost 3 bases and J lost 1, with 8 bases in between. Germline CDR1 reads MRHNA; CDR2 reads SNTAGT. The chain's CDR3 is CASSDNRGTDTQYF. CDR3 DNA: TGTGCCAGCAGTGATAACAGGGGCACAGATACGCAGTATTTT.

The gene calls are TRBV4-3 and TRBJ2-5; D is possibly TRBD2 (7 bases). Germline assignment: CDR1 LGHNA and CDR2 YSLEER. The V end lost 1 base, the J end lost 6 bases, and 18 bases lay between the germline ends. This CDR3 region has 16 residues. The CDR3 region has the DNA TGCGCCAGCAGCCAAGGGGAGGGGGGCCGCTTTAAGACCCAGTACTTC. This translates into CASSQGEGGRFKTQYF.

The CDR3 region has the DNA TGTGCCAGTGAAGGGAGCGAGACCCAGTACTTC. As protein: CASEGSETQYF. The chain combines TRBV2 with TRBJ2-5; D is possibly TRBD2 (5 bases). Per germline, CDR1 SNHLY and CDR2 FYNNEI. Deletions cut 9 bases from V and 5 bases from J, with 10 bases between. This CDR3 is 11 amino acids long. The variable domain in full, completed from reference TRBV2 and TRBJ2-5, reads EPEVTQTPSHQVTQMGQEVILRCVPISNHLYFYWYRQILGQKVEFLVSFYNNEISEKSEIFDDQFSVERPDGSNFTLKIRSTKLEDSAMYFCASEGSETQYFGPGTRLLVL.

J is TRBJ2-5 and V is TRBV7-9; TRBD2 is a possible D gene (6 bases). The V and J ends lost 5 bases and 4 bases respectively, with 11 bases between them. Germline lookup yields CDR1 SEHNR and CDR2 FQNEAQ (reference sequence). This CDR3 has 13 amino acids. This chain's CDR3 is CASSSSGVETQYF. The CDR3 DNA reads TGTGCCAGCAGCAGTTCGGGAGTAGAGACCCAGTACTTC.

The chain joins TRBV7-6 to TRBJ2-1, with TRBD2 matching 10 bases. Germline values: CDR1 SGHVS, CDR2 FNYEAQ. The CDR3 spans 15 residues. Trimming removed 5 bases from V and 6 bases from J; junction bases left unmatched: 7. The CDR3 sequence is CASSPSEREGNEQFF. The CDR3 DNA is TGTGCCAGCAGCCCTAGCGAGCGGGAGGGCAATGAGCAGTTCTTC.

The rearrangement links TRBV10-1 to TRBJ2-7, with 8 bases lining up with TRBD1. Germline-derived CDR1 and CDR2 are WNHNN and SYGVQD (reference sequence). The CDR3 covers 15 residues. After removal of 6 bases from V and 7 bases from J, the junction contained 14 bases not matched to a gene. The chain's CDR3 is CASSEQSGGRGEQYF. The CDR3 DNA sequence: TGCGCCAGCAGCGAACAATCAGGGGGCCGAGGGGAGCAGTACTTC.

This clone appeared a single time. The chain recombines TRBV4-1 with TRBJ2-3, with 10 bases that match TRBD2. The CDR3 contains 15 residues. V lost 5 bases to trimming and J lost 2 bases; unmatched junction nucleotides: 4. Per germline, CDR1 MGHRA and CDR2 YSYEKL. CDR3 sequence (DNA): TGCGCCAGCAGCTCAGCGGGAGGGTTCACAGATACGCAGTATTTT. Protein: CASSSAGGFTDTQYF.

CDR3 sequence: CASSLNRGSLGEQFF. CDR3 DNA sequence: TGTGCCAGCAGCTTAAACCGCGGGAGTTTAGGCGAGCAGTTCTTC. V usage is TRBV7-9 and J usage is TRBJ2-1; 7 bases are shared with TRBD2. The CDR3 is 15 residues long. Per the germline V gene, CDR1 is SEHNR and CDR2 is FQNEAQ (reference sequence). V shed 2 bases, J shed 10 bases, and the junction held 11 bases outside the gene matches.

Here the CDR3 DNA reads TGTGCCAGTAGTAGTACAGGGGTGGGTCAGCCCCAGCATTTT. Protein product: CASSSTGVGQPQHF. The genes are TRBV19 and TRBJ1-5; TRBD1 aligns across 7 bases. This CDR3 has 14 residues. J lost 6 bases, V lost 4 bases, and 6 bases had no gene match. Germline CDR1 and CDR2: LNHDA and SQIVND (reference sequence).

The V and J genes are TRBV15 and TRBJ2-7, with 7 bases lining up with TRBD1. This CDR3 region has 14 residues. The germline V gene has CDR1 LNHNV and CDR2 YYDKDF (reference sequence). V shed 3 bases, J shed 3 bases, and the junction held 5 bases outside the gene matches. CDR3 amino acids: CATSSTGTVYEQYF. The CDR3 DNA is TGTGCCACCAGCAGTACCGGGACAGTCTACGAGCAGTACTTC.

The chain couples TRBV28 to TRBJ2-1; TRBD2 might be the D (6 bases). The germline V and J ends were trimmed by 5 bases and 7 bases, with 15 bases remaining between them. Looked up from germline, CDR1 is MDHEN and CDR2 is SYDVKM. CDR3 length equals 14 residues. Here the CDR3 DNA reads TGTGCCAGCAGTACGACAAGCCGGGGGAATGAGCAGTTCTTC. It yields the protein CASSTTSRGNEQFF.

The chain links TRBV6-7 to TRBJ2-1; 7 bases align to TRBD2. TRBV6-7 is an ORF; its function is uncertain. CDR3 length: 18 amino acids. V lost 7 bases and J lost 6; bases outside the gene matches: 21. The CDR3 bases are TGTGCCAGCACCATACTCGGGGTCGGCGCGGGAGTTCGCAATGAGCAGTTCTTC. It is translated as CASTILGVGAGVRNEQFF.

The chain uses TRBV6-5 and TRBJ2-2, with TRBD2 matching over 7 bases. The CDR3 is 16 residues long. With 0 bases clipped from V and 1 base from J, the junction kept 2 bases outside the gene matches. Per germline, CDR1 MNHEY and CDR2 SVGAGI. The CDR3 loop reads CASSYSERGNTGELFF. The DNA of the CDR3 is TGTGCCAGCAGTTACTCAGAGCGGGGGAACACCGGGGAGCTGTTTTTT.

The chain links TRBV5-4 to TRBJ1-2; D not certain. Germline CDR1 reads SGHNT; CDR2 reads YYREEE (reference sequence). Trimming removed 4 bases from V and 7 bases from J, with 11 bases in between. The CDR3 has 12 amino acids. CDR3 bases: TGTGCCAGCAGCCCTCGGGTCCCTGGCTACACCTTC. The encoded protein is CASSPRVPGYTF.